This T cell receptor (beta chain) derives from a study of blood T cell repertoires in COVID-19 (dated by TCRdb to about 2020). Some background on the complete study: Collaborator samples came from the United States, Italy and Spain and covered acute and convalescent phases of COVID-19. The prospective study material was composed of cDNA or gDNA derived from T cells, B-cell-depleted T cells, or PBMCs. Deeply sampled blood TCRbeta repertoires from subjects exposed to, actively infected with, or recovered from COVID-19 were included in the dataset. A freely available public database, intended as a resource for researchers studying the immune response to SARS-CoV-2, is where the repertoires were released. The samples were drawn from two sources: the first 160 participants of the ongoing ImmuneRACE study, and 950 to 1,500 subjects contributed by 6 global collaborators. Nearly every sample came with metadata listing a de-identified subject ID, COVID-19 status, age in years and sex. HLA class I and class II types, where available, came from metadata supplied by the sample provider rather than from assay-based typing. The paper's findings and limits, for the study overall: Clinical and demographic metadata were provided uncurated, with the amount varying by source and participant.

TCRbeta CDR3 regions were amplified from genomic DNA by means of the immunoSEQ Assay, a bias-controlled multiplex PCR. Concerning the study's data processing: Nucleated cell counts per sample were estimated from amplification of reference gene primers within the assay. Sequence reads were collapsed and filtered to measure the absolute abundance of every unique TCRbeta CDR3 rearrangement. Productive Simpson clonality was computed per sample as the square root of Simpson's diversity index over productive rearrangements. TCRdb provides this immuneACCESS table in a form limited to in-frame rearrangements. Some clones are lacking; in checked studies, under half of them reflect an unresolved V gene, and why the rest are absent is not known. V and J calls and clone size are as listed in that table; D and trimming were resolved from the DNA. The sample table contains roughly 80,000 clones; only one count was recorded for about 84% of them. The biggest ten clones account for 14% of the sample.

The CDR3 sequence holds 15 residues, the cysteine and phenylalanine included. Only the CDR3 DNA stays, 45 bases, in frame from base 1. CDR1 and CDR2, looked up from the germline V gene, are SGHRS and YFSETQ. Unmatched junction bases come to 7, with V trimmed by 4 bases and J by 3 bases. The collaborating institutions used their own protocols to collect whole blood in K2EDTA tubes. For TCRbeta analysis, collaborator samples were shipped as frozen whole blood, as isolated PBMCs, or as DNA extracted from either sample type. In the case of this clone: The antigen this receptor binds is unknown. Within one base of it there is no much larger clone, and no base qualities were kept.

The source is a woman aged 70-85 years with acute or convalescent COVID-19. Recombination connected TRBV5-1 to TRBJ1-1, with 9 central nucleotides matching TRBD1. Sequenced input: peripheral blood. CDR3 loop: CASSPTTGGYTEAFF. The sequenced DNA: TGCGCCAGCAGCCCCACGACAGGGGGGTACACTGAAGCTTTCTTT.